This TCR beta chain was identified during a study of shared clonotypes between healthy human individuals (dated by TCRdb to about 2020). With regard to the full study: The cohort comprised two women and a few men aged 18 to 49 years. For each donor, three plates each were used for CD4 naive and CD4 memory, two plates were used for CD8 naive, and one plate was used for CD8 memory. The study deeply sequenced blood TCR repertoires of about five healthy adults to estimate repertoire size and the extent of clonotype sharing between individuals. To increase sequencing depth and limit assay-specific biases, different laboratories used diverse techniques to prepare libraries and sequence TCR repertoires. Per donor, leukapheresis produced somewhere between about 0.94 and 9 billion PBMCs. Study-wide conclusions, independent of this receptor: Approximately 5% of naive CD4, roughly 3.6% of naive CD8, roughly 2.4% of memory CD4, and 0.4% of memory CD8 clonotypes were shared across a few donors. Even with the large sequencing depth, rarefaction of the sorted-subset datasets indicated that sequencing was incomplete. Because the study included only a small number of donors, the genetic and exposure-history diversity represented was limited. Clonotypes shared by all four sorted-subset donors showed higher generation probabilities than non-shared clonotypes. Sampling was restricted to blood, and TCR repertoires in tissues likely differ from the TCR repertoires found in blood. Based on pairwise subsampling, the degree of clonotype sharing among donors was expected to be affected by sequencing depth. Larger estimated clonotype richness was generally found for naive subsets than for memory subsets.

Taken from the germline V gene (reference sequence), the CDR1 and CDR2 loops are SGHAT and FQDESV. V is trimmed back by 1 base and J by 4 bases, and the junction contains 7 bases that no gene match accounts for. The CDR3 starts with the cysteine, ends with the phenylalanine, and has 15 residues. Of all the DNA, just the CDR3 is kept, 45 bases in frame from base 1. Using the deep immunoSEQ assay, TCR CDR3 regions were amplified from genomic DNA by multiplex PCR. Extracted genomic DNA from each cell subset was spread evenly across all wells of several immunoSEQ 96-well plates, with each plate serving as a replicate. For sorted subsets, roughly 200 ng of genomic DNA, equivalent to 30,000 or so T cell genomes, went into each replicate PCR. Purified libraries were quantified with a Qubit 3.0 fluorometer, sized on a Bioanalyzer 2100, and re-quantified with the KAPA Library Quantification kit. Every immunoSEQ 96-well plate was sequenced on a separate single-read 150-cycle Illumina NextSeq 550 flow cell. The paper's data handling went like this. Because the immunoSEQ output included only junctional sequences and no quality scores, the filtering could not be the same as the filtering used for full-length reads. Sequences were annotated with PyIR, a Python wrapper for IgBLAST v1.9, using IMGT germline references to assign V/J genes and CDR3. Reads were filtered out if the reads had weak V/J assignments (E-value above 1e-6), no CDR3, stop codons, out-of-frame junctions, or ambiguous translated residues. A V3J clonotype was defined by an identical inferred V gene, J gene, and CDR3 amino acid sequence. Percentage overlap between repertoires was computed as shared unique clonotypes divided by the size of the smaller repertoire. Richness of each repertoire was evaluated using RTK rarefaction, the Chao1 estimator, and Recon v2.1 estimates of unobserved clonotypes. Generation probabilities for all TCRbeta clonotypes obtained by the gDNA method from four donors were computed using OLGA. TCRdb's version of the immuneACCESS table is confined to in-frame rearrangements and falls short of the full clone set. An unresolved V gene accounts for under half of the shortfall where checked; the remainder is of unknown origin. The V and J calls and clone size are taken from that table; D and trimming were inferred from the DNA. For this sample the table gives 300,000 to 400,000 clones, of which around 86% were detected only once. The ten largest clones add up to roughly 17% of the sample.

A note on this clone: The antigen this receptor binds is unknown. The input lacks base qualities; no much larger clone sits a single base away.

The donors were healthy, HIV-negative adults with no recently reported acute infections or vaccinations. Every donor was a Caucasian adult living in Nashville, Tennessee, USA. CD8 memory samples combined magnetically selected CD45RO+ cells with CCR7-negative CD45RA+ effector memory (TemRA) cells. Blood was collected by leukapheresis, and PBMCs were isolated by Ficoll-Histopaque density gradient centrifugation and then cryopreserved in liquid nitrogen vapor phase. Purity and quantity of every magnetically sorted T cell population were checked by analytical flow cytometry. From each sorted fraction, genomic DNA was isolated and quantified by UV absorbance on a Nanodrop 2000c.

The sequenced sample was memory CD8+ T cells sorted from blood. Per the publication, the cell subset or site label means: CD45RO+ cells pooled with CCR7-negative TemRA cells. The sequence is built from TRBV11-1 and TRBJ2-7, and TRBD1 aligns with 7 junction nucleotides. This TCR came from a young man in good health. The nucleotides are TGTGCCAGCAGCTTAGAAGTGGGACAGACATACGAGCAGTACTTC. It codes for CASSLEVGQTYEQYF.